A selection of T cell receptor beta chains follows, all from one sample in a study of blood T cells in healthy people across ages. TCRdb called the 5' RACE reads again in MiXCR, with one record for every CDR3 protein. The sample lists about 1.6 million distinct CDR3 sequences; around 36% were seen once. Sequenced: blood. All receptors come from a woman aged 30 to 39 in good health. CDR3s include the opening cysteine and the closing phenylalanine or tryptophan. D genes are given only for firm matches. Part of the rows lack a size; the others show once, few, many or a class for expanded clones.

d_gene,abundance,j_gene,v_gene,CDR3aa,CDR3nt
.,once,TRBJ2-3,TRBV7-9,CAGAKGSTDTQYF,TGTGCCGGCGCGAAGGGGAGCACAGATACGCAGTATTTT
TRBD1,few,TRBJ1-6,TRBV7-9,CASSGRTGSSPLHF,TGTGCCAGCAGCGGGAGGACAGGAAGCTCACCCCTCCACTTT
.,.,TRBJ2-1,TRBV5-1,CAGSLTNSYAQFF,TGCGCCGGCAGCTTGACTAATTCATACGCGCAGTTCTTC
.,.,TRBJ2-7,TRBV2,CASRPNPGAEQYF,TGTGCCAGCAGACCCAATCCGGGGGCCGAGCAGTACTTC
.,few,TRBJ1-6,TRBV27,CASALSDRVSSPLHF,TGTGCCAGCGCCCTGTCGGACCGCGTTAGTTCACCCCTCCACTTT
TRBD1,.,TRBJ2-1,TRBV28,CASSSRRRGHYNEQFF,TGTGCCAGCAGCTCCCGACGAAGGGGGCACTACAATGAGCAGTTCTTC
.,few,TRBJ1-4,TRBV6-5,CASSYTQRYLQRNEKLFF,TGTGCCAGCAGTTACACACAAAGGTACCTACAACGGAATGAAAAACTGTTTTTT
.,once,TRBJ1-2,TRBV4-1,CASSHERFFFYGYTF,TGCGCCAGCAGCCACGAACGGTTTTTTTTCTATGGCTACACCTTC
TRBD2,.,TRBJ2-5,TRBV4-2,CASSQVPSGGAPQETQYF,TGTGCCAGCAGCCAAGTTCCTAGCGGGGGAGCTCCCCAAGAGACCCAGTACTTC
.,.,TRBJ2-7,TRBV28,CASSLNPDLGAYEQYF,TGTGCCAGCAGTCTCAATCCGGATCTCGGGGCCTACGAGCAGTACTTC
TRBD2,.,TRBJ2-3,TRBV10-3,CTISDLAGGLADTQYF,TGTACCATCAGTGATCTAGCGGGGGGGCTCGCAGATACGCAGTATTTT
.,.,TRBJ2-3,TRBV5-1,CASSLEGHPTGTQYF,TGCGCCAGCAGCTTGGAGGGACACCCCACAGGTACGCAGTATTTT
TRBD1,.,TRBJ2-3,TRBV11-1,CASSLSWTGWPDTQYF,TGTGCCAGCAGCTTATCATGGACAGGGTGGCCAGATACGCAGTATTTT
.,.,TRBJ2-5,TRBV7-3,CASSFRRGASQETQYF,TGTGCCAGCAGCTTCCGCAGGGGGGCCTCCCAAGAGACCCAGTACTTC
TRBD2,.,TRBJ2-1,TRBV20-1,CSARDSGKKQFF,TGCAGTGCTAGAGATAGCGGGAAGAAGCAGTTCTTC
.,many,TRBJ1-6,TRBV12-3/TRBV12-4,CASSVIPGRINSPLHF,TGTGCCAGCAGCGTAATTCCAGGACGGATTAATTCACCCCTCCACTTT
.,.,TRBJ1-2,TRBV11-1,CASSVAGDRGYTF,TGTGCCAGCAGCGTAGCAGGGGACCGAGGCTACACCTTC
.,.,TRBJ2-7,TRBV6-5,CASSSYLGNYEQYF,TGTGCCAGCAGTTCCTACTTGGGGAACTACGAGCAGTACTTC
.,.,TRBJ2-5,TRBV20-1,CSARGGREKETQYF,TGCAGTGCTAGGGGCGGGCGGGAAAAAGAGACCCAGTACTTC
.,.,TRBJ1-1,TRBV29-1,CSVESAVATEAFF,TGCAGCGTTGAATCTGCAGTCGCCACTGAAGCTTTCTTT
.,.,TRBJ1-2,TRBV7-6,CASSPDGNRSYGYTF,TGTGCCAGCAGCCCCGATGGGAACAGGTCATATGGCTACACCTTC
.,.,TRBJ2-3,TRBV14,CASSRIHGTSDTQYF,TGTGCCAGCAGCCGAATACACGGGACTTCCGATACGCAGTATTTT
.,many,TRBJ2-5,TRBV12-3/TRBV12-4,CASSSWETQYF,TGTGCCAGCAGTTCCTGGGAGACCCAGTACTTC
.,.,TRBJ2-1,TRBV29-1,CSVDREISHEQFF,TGCAGCGTTGACCGGGAGATTTCGCATGAGCAGTTCTTC
TRBD2,few,TRBJ2-3,TRBV28,CASVLAGESTDTQYF,TGTGCCAGCGTACTAGCGGGGGAAAGCACAGATACGCAGTATTTT
TRBD2,once,TRBJ2-1,TRBV3-1,CASSQATSGSNEQFF,TGTGCCAGCAGCCAAGCGACTAGCGGGAGCAATGAGCAGTTCTTC
.,.,TRBJ2-1,TRBV28,CASSLEKVRANEQFF,TGTGCCAGCAGTTTAGAAAAGGTCAGGGCTAATGAGCAGTTCTTC
TRBD2,few,TRBJ2-5,TRBV20-1,CSASGTRGQETQYF,TGCAGTGCTAGTGGGACTAGAGGCCAAGAGACCCAGTACTTC
.,.,TRBJ1-1,TRBV5-1,CASSLEHMNTETFF,TGCGCCAGCAGCTTGGAACATATGAACACTGAAACTTTCTTT
.,many,TRBJ2-7,TRBV11-1,CASSLQVDYEQYF,TGTGCCAGCAGCTTACAGGTCGACTACGAGCAGTACTTC
TRBD2,.,TRBJ2-7,TRBV20-1,CSARGTPGLAGGSYEQYF,TGCAGTGCTCGAGGAACCCCGGGACTAGCGGGAGGCTCCTACGAGCAGTACTTC
TRBD2,few,TRBJ2-5,TRBV6-2/TRBV6-3,CASSYAGVETQYF,TGTGCCAGCAGTTATGCGGGGGTCGAGACCCAGTACTTC
.,.,TRBJ2-4,TRBV20-1,CSATQAGGLNIQYF,TGCAGTGCAACGCAGGCCGGGGGGCTAAACATTCAGTACTTC
.,.,TRBJ1-6,TRBV10-3,CVISGGGAANSPLHF,TGTGTCATCAGTGGGGGGGGAGCCGCTAATTCACCCCTCCACTTT
.,few,TRBJ2-5,TRBV19,CASSIVDGLSGRETQYF,TGTGCCAGTAGTATAGTGGACGGCCTCTCAGGACGGGAGACCCAGTACTTC
TRBD2,.,TRBJ2-1,TRBV29-1,CSVELAGYNEQFF,TGCAGCGTTGAATTAGCGGGGTACAATGAGCAGTTCTTC
.,few,TRBJ2-7,TRBV7-7,CASSRREGGYEQYF,TGTGCCAGCAGCCGAAGGGAGGGGGGGTACGAGCAGTACTTC
TRBD2,.,TRBJ2-7,TRBV7-9,CASSLAFKRGLTYEQYF,TGTGCCAGCAGCTTAGCGTTTAAGCGGGGGCTAACCTACGAGCAGTACTTC
TRBD2,few,TRBJ2-1,TRBV7-9,CASTQRESYNEQFF,TGTGCCAGCACTCAGCGGGAGTCTTACAATGAGCAGTTCTTC
.,.,TRBJ2-3,TRBV11-2,CVSSLGQTSTDTQYF,TGTGTCAGCAGCTTAGGGCAGACTAGCACAGATACGCAGTATTTT
TRBD2,.,TRBJ2-1,TRBV20-1,CSARPSAGAKYNKQFF,TGCAGTGCTAGGCCGTCGGCGGGAGCCAAATACAATAAGCAGTTCTTC
.,.,TRBJ2-2,TRBV27,CASSLSPGVGTGELFF,TGTGCCAGCAGTTTATCCCCAGGGGTGGGTACCGGGGAGCTGTTTTTT
TRBD2,.,TRBJ2-1,TRBV9,CASSVGLSAGGRSSYNEQFF,TGTGCCAGCAGCGTAGGTCTCTCAGCGGGAGGGCGGAGCTCCTACAATGAGCAGTTCTTC
.,few,TRBJ2-6,TRBV20-1,CSAPPAAFEGANVLTF,TGCAGTGCCCCCCCAGCGGCTTTTGAGGGGGCCAACGTCCTGACTTTC
.,few,TRBJ1-5,TRBV5-1,CASSATDLSQPQHF,TGCGCCAGCAGCGCAACAGACCTCTCACAGCCCCAGCATTTT
.,many,TRBJ2-2,TRBV3-1,CASSRRDPPGELFF,TGTGCCAGCAGCCGCCGGGACCCCCCCGGGGAGCTGTTTTTT
.,few,TRBJ2-5,TRBV9,CASSVGEGETQYF,TGTGCCAGCAGCGTAGGAGAAGGAGAGACCCAGTACTTC
.,.,TRBJ2-3,TRBV2,CASRALMGHTQYF,TGTGCCAGCAGGGCCCTTATGGGCCATACGCAGTATTTT
TRBD2,.,TRBJ2-3,TRBV6-1,CASMREGGTDTQYF,TGTGCCAGCATGCGGGAGGGCGGCACAGATACGCAGTATTTT
.,few,TRBJ1-2,TRBV7-3,CASSSEYLEAANYGYTF,TGTGCCAGCAGCTCCGAATATTTGGAGGCAGCTAACTATGGCTACACCTTC
TRBD2,few,TRBJ2-1,TRBV4-1,CASSQPTSGSLNEQFF,TGCGCCAGCAGCCAACCGACTAGCGGGTCCCTCAATGAGCAGTTCTTC
.,many,TRBJ1-2,TRBV18,CASSVDIRYGYTF,TGTGCCAGCTCTGTCGACATTCGCTATGGCTACACCTTC
TRBD2,many,TRBJ2-1,TRBV10-3,CAISESTLAGNEQFF,TGTGCCATCAGTGAGTCGACGCTAGCGGGAAATGAGCAGTTCTTC
.,many,TRBJ2-3,TRBV6-1,CASFGGLSLTDTQYF,TGTGCCAGTTTTGGGGGGCTATCTCTCACAGATACGCAGTATTTT
.,.,TRBJ2-2,TRBV10-3,CAISAVTSTGELFF,TGTGCCATCAGTGCCGTCACGAGCACCGGGGAGCTGTTTTTT
.,few,TRBJ2-7,TRBV7-2,CASSLWFSSYEQYF,TGTGCCAGCAGCTTATGGTTTAGCTCCTACGAGCAGTACTTC
.,few,TRBJ2-5,TRBV6-1,CASSAGSAGETQYF,TGTGCCAGCAGTGCGGGCTCAGCAGGGGAGACCCAGTACTTC
.,many,TRBJ2-5,TRBV11-2,CASSLGQSGTVQETQYF,TGTGCCAGCAGCTTAGGTCAATCGGGGACTGTCCAAGAGACCCAGTACTTC
TRBD1,.,TRBJ2-3,TRBV20-1,CSASDQGAATDTQYF,TGCAGTGCTAGTGATCAGGGGGCGGCCACAGATACGCAGTATTTT